This TCR beta chain was retrieved from a study of regulatory T cells in long-lasting Graves disease. Time point indicated: newly diagnosed GD, antithyroid drugs for less than 3 months. Isolated PBMC RNA provided the starting material for the TCR library. Patients all came to the study from an endocrinology department in Xi'an, China. The authors drew approximately 9 milliliters of peripheral blood into EDTA tubes. This clonotype was counted only a few times. No antigen is known for it. Overall study findings and caveats: Newly diagnosed patients had higher TCR diversity than persistent Graves' patients did.

CDR3-region Arm-PCR and iRepertoire HTBI primers produced the TCR beta libraries. Using its own MiXCR run on the multiplex PCR reads, TCRdb lists one record per CDR3 protein. Among 550,000 to 700,000 distinct CDR3 sequences listed, more than 15% were seen once. These sequences were also reported in another study, on T cells in Graves' hyperthyroidism and ophthalmopathy.

The input for sequencing was peripheral blood mononuclear cells (PBMCs), taken at new diagnosis, from a patient treated with antithyroid drugs. The TCR sequence derives from a man aged 18 to 30 with Graves disease.

Here the CDR3 DNA reads TGTGCCAGCAGCGCTCGGGGGGAATTGTACGAAAAACTGTTTTTT. Residues: CASSARGELYEKLFF. The gene calls are TRBV27 and TRBJ1-4; possibly TRBD1 for D (5 bases). Between the trimmed V and J ends, which lost 6 bases and 8 bases, there was a span of 19 bases. Per germline, CDR1 MNHEY and CDR2 SMNVEV (reference sequence). The CDR3 totals 15 residues. The complete variable domain, with remaining parts taken from reference TRBV27 and TRBJ1-4, reads EAQVTQNPRYLITVTGKKLTVTCSQNMNHEYMSWYRQDPGLGLRQIYYSMNVEVTDKGDVPEGYKVSRKEKRNFPLILESPSPNQTSLYFCASSARGELYEKLFFGSGTQLSVL.